This T cell receptor (beta chain) was sequenced in a study of blood T cell repertoires in COVID-19 (dated by TCRdb to 2018 to 2020). Regarding the study in general: Samples from collaborators originated in the United States, Italy and Spain and spanned both the acute and convalescent phases of COVID-19. The material from the prospective study consisted of cDNA or gDNA derived from T cells, B-cell-depleted T cells, or PBMCs. Deeply sampled blood TCRbeta repertoires from subjects exposed to, actively infected with, or recovered from COVID-19 were included in the dataset. The repertoires were made available in a free public database intended to serve as a resource for research on the immune response to SARS-CoV-2. The samples were drawn from the first 160 participants of the ongoing ImmuneRACE study and from 950 to 1,500 subjects provided by 6 global collaborators. The sample metadata nearly always contained a de-identified subject ID, COVID-19 status, age in years and sex. Where available, HLA class I and class II types were obtained from metadata supplied by the sample provider rather than from assay-based typing. General findings and caveats noted by the study authors: How much clinical and demographic metadata was included differed by source and by participant, and the metadata was provided uncurated.

The CDR3 holds 17 amino acids from the cysteine to the phenylalanine. Solely the CDR3 DNA is kept, with 51 bases framed from the first base. CDR1 and CDR2 are read off the germline V gene (reference sequence) as SEHNR and FQNEAQ. The germline V end is reduced by 1 base and the J end by 2 bases; junction bases left unmatched: 9. One collaborating source in Seattle enrolled patients while the patients were actively infected and followed the patients over time throughout the course of disease. Each collaborating institution followed its own protocols to collect whole blood in K2EDTA tubes. For TCRbeta analysis, collaborators shipped samples in one of three forms: frozen whole blood, isolated PBMCs, or DNA extracted from either of those sample types. The immunoSEQ Assay, a bias-controlled multiplex PCR, was used to amplify TCRbeta CDR3 regions from genomic DNA. The published analysis was carried out like this. The number of nucleated cells in each sample was estimated by amplification of reference gene primers within the assay. To quantify the absolute abundance of each unique TCRbeta CDR3 rearrangement, sequence reads were collapsed and filtered. For each sample, productive Simpson clonality was calculated as the square root of Simpson's diversity index across productive rearrangements. TCRdb carries this immuneACCESS record with in-frame sequences only. Its versions omit some clonotypes, under half of them owing to an unresolved V gene in the studies checked, with the rest unexplained. The V and J calls and clone size were taken over from that table, and D and trimming were inferred from the DNA. For this sample the table gives 160,000 or so clones, of which 85% to 95% were detected only once. The ten largest make up 1.5% to 2.5% of the sample.

For this clone: What antigen it recognizes has not been identified. The sample holds no much larger clone one base away, and base qualities are not on file.

The clonotype comes from an older woman with COVID-19, enrolled during active disease. This sequence uses TRBV7-9 and TRBJ2-3; 7 central nucleotides agree with TRBD2. The sequenced sample was peripheral blood. The DNA sequence is as follows: TGTGCCAGCAGCTTAGGTATTGGCGGGGGATACACAGATACGCAGTATTTT. Translation gives CASSLGIGGGYTDTQYF.